The rows below give T cell receptor beta chains drawn from one sample of a study of siplizumab effects on memory and regulatory T cells. TCRdb's table, derived via immunoSEQ multiplex PCR, lists solely in-frame clones and lacks some. The sample lists about 56,000 clones, around 98% occurring once. Sequenced: naive CD8+ T cells sorted from blood. Receptors originate from a human donor in good health. Each CDR3 is given with its conserved first and last residue. Fields, in order: CDR3 DNA, CDR3 protein, V gene, D gene, J gene, clone size. The D gene is left open where the match is weak. Only some rows state a clone size, as once, few, many or a class for expanded clones.

TGTGCCAGCAGCAGTGGGAGTACTTCCTACGAGCAGTACTTC CASSSGSTSYEQYF TRBV27 . TRBJ2-7 .
TGTGCCAGCAGCCAAGGTGCTAGCTCCTACAATGAGCAGTTCTTC CASSQGASSYNEQFF TRBV14 . TRBJ2-1 .
TGCGCCAGCAGCTTGGTTGTTCAAGAGACCCAGTACTTC CASSLVVQETQYF TRBV5-1 . TRBJ2-5 once
TGCGCCAGCAGCTTGAGGGACAGTCTGAACACTGAAGCTTTCTTT CASSLRDSLNTEAFF TRBV5-1 TRBD1 TRBJ1-1 .
TGTGCCAGCAGTGATATGGGCCTCAACACTGAAGCTTTCTTT CASSDMGLNTEAFF TRBV6-1 . TRBJ1-1 .
TGTGCCAGCAGCCGCCGGGGGCCCGGGGAGCTGTTTTTT CASSRRGPGELFF TRBV27 . TRBJ2-2 few
TGCGCCAGCAGCCAACTAGCGGAGAACTACGAGCAGTACTTC CASSQLAENYEQYF TRBV4-1 TRBD2 TRBJ2-7 once
TGTGCCAGCAGTTACATTTTAGTCGGTAGGCAGTTCTTC CASSYILVGRQFF TRBV6-6 . TRBJ2-1 .
TGTGCCAGCAGCTTAGAGCGGGGCACCGGTCCCTACGAGCAGTACTTC CASSLERGTGPYEQYF TRBV7-9 TRBD2 TRBJ2-7 .
TGTGCCAGCAGCTTGAACCCGACTAGCGGGAAATTGGGTGAGCAGTTCTTC CASSLNPTSGKLGEQFF TRBV7-6 TRBD2 TRBJ2-1 .
TGTGCCTGGAGTGTACGCCCAGCGGGAGGGCCTGAGCAGTACTTC CAWSVRPAGGPEQYF TRBV30 TRBD2 TRBJ2-7 .
TGCGCCAGCAGCCCAGAGGAGGCAGCGAACGAGCAGTACTTC CASSPEEAANEQYF TRBV4-1 . TRBJ2-7 .
TGTGCCAGCAGCCAATATGTCGGAGGGGGGACAGATACGCAGTATTTT CASSQYVGGGTDTQYF TRBV14 . TRBJ2-3 .
TGTGCCAGCAGCCCCTTTGGAAACACCATATATTTT CASSPFGNTIYF TRBV7-2 . TRBJ1-3 .
TGTGCCAGCAGCTCTGGACAGGGGGCACCCTACGAGCAGTACTTC CASSSGQGAPYEQYF TRBV7-3 TRBD1 TRBJ2-7 .
TGTGCCAGCAGTTACGAGGGAACCGGTAATGAAAAACTGTTTTTT CASSYEGTGNEKLFF TRBV6-5 . TRBJ1-4 .
TGTGCCGAAGGGGACGAGTGGTATGGCTACACCTTC CAEGDEWYGYTF TRBV30 . TRBJ1-2 .
TGTGCCAGCAGTTTAGGTTCTAGCGGCACAGATACGCAGTATTTT CASSLGSSGTDTQYF TRBV27 . TRBJ2-3 .
TGCAGCTCCCGGGGGGGGGTTGAGCAGTTCTTC CSSRGGVEQFF TRBV29-1 TRBD2 TRBJ2-1 .
TGTGCCAGCAGCTTTTCCCGGGACGAAAAACCTAACTATGGCTACACCTTC CASSFSRDEKPNYGYTF TRBV7-9 . TRBJ1-2 .
TGTGCTAGTGGTCCATCGGGACTAGCCTACGAGCAGTACTTC CASGPSGLAYEQYF TRBV12-5 TRBD2 TRBJ2-7 .
TGTGCCAGCAGTCCCGGGACTAGCGGGAGGTACCTCCCCGGACAGTACTTC CASSPGTSGRYLPGQYF TRBV28 TRBD2 TRBJ2-7 .
TGTGCCAGCGGGAAGAACACCGGGGAGCTGTTTTTT CASGKNTGELFF TRBV9 . TRBJ2-2 .
TGTGCCACCAGCAGAGGAGAAGTGTCCTACGAGCAGTACTTC CATSRGEVSYEQYF TRBV15 . TRBJ2-7 .
TGTGCCAGCAGCGGTCCACAGGGGAGGCATGGCTACACCTTC CASSGPQGRHGYTF TRBV9 TRBD1 TRBJ1-2 .
TGTGCCAGCAGCTTACGAGAAGGCACCGGGGAGCTGTTTTTT CASSLREGTGELFF TRBV7-9 . TRBJ2-2 .
TGTGCCAGCAGCTTAGCGGAACTCTGGTATGAGCAGTTCTTC CASSLAELWYEQFF TRBV7-9 . TRBJ2-1 .
TGTGCCAGCAGCTTAGGATTAGTGGGGACACTTCTGACCTACGAGCAGTACTTC CASSLGLVGTLLTYEQYF TRBV7-9 . TRBJ2-7 .
TGTGCCAGCAGCCAACAGGGCTACAATGAGCAGTTCTTC CASSQQGYNEQFF TRBV6-5 . TRBJ2-1 .
TGTGCCAGCAGTGCGGAGACCCAGTACTTC CASSAETQYF TRBV6-5 . TRBJ2-5 .
TGCAGCGTTGAAGGGAACAGGGTCGGCTACACCTTC CSVEGNRVGYTF TRBV29-1 . TRBJ1-2 .
TGTGCCAGCAGTTTTGTGGGGGGTCCCTACGAGCAGTACTTC CASSFVGGPYEQYF TRBV28 . TRBJ2-7 once
TGCAGCGTTGGGGAGACCAGTTCCTACGAGCAGTACTTC CSVGETSSYEQYF TRBV29-1 . TRBJ2-7 .
TGTGCCAGCAGCGTAGGGACTAGTCCCTACGAGCAGTACTTC CASSVGTSPYEQYF TRBV9 TRBD2 TRBJ2-7 .
TGTGCCAGCAGGAGGAGTCTAGCGGGAGGGCCATGGACAAATGAGCAGTTCTTC CASRRSLAGGPWTNEQFF TRBV2 TRBD2 TRBJ2-1 .
TGTGCCAGCAGTGATGCGGGGGCGGTGGAGCAGTACTTC CASSDAGAVEQYF TRBV2 . TRBJ2-7 .
TGTGCCAGCAGCGAATACAGGGGGCAGACTGAAGCTTTCTTT CASSEYRGQTEAFF TRBV7-6 TRBD1 TRBJ1-1 .
TGTGCCAGCAGCAATAGCGGGGCCCTTGGTGAGCAGTTCTTC CASSNSGALGEQFF TRBV7-9 TRBD2 TRBJ2-1 .
TGTGCCAGCAGTTCTTGGGAAGGAGGCACAGATACGCAGTATTTT CASSSWEGGTDTQYF TRBV6-5 . TRBJ2-3 .
TGTGCCAGCAGCTTAACCCCCTATGCGGGAGCTGCCAATGAGCAGTTCTTC CASSLTPYAGAANEQFF TRBV7-9 TRBD2 TRBJ2-1 .
TGTGCCTGGAGTGTAGTTGGGGATGAGCAGTTCTTC CAWSVVGDEQFF TRBV30 . TRBJ2-1 .
TGTGCCAGCAGTCCAACAGGGTTCTACGAGCAGTACTTC CASSPTGFYEQYF TRBV27 . TRBJ2-7 .